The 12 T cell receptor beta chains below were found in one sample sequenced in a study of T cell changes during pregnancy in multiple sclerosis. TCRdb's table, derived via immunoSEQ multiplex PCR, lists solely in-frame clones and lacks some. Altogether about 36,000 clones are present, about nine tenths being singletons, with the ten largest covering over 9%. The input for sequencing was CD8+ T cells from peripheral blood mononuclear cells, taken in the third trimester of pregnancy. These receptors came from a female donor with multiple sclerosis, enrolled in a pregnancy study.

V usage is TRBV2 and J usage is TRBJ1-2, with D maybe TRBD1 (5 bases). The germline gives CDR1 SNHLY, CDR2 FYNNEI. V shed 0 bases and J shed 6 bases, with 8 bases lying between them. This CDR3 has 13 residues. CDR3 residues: CASSEAGGDGYTF. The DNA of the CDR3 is TGTGCCAGCAGTGAAGCGGGAGGGGATGGCTACACCTTC.

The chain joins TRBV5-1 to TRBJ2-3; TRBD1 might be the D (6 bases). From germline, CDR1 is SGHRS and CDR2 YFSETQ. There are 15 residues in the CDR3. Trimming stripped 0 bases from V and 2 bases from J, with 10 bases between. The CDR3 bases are TGCGCCAGCAGCTTGGACAGGGCTTTCACAGATACGCAGTATTTT. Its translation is CASSLDRAFTDTQYF.

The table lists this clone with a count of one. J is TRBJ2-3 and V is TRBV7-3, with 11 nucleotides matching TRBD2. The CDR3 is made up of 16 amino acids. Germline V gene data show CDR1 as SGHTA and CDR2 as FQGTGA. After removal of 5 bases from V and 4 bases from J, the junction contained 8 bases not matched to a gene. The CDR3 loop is CASSPHSGGAPDTQYF. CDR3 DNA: TGTGCCAGCAGCCCACATAGCGGGGGGGCCCCAGATACGCAGTATTTT.

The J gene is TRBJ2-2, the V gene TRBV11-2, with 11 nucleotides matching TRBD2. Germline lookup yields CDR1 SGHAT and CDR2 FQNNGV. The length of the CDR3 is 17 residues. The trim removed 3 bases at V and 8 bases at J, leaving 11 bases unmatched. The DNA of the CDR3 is TGTGCCAGCAGCTTTAAACCGGGACTAGCGGTGAAGGGGGAGCTGTTTTTT. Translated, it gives CASSFKPGLAVKGELFF.

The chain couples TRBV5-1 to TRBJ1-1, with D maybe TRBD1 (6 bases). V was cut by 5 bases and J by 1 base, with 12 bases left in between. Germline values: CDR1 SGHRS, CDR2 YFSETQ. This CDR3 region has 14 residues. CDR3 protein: CASRLRQANTEAFF. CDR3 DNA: TGCGCCAGCAGGCTTCGACAGGCGAACACTGAAGCTTTCTTT.

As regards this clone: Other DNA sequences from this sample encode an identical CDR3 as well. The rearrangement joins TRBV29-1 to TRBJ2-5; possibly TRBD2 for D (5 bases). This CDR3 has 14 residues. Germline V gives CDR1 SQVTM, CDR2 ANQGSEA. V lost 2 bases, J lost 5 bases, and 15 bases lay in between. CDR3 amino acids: CSVESGRTQETQYF. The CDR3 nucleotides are TGCAGCGTTGAATCGGGGAGAACCCAGGAGACCCAGTACTTC.

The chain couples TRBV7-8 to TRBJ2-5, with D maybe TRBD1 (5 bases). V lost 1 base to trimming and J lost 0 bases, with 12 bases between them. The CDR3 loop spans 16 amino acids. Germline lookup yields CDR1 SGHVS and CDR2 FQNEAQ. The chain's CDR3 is CASSLEAGIYQETQYF. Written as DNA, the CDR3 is TGTGCCAGCAGCTTAGAAGCAGGGATCTACCAAGAGACCCAGTACTTC.

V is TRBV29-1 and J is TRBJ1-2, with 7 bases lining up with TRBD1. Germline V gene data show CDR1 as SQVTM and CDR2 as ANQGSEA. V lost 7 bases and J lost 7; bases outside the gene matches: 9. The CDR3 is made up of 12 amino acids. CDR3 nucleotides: TGCAGCGCTTCAGGGGGAATGGGTGGCTACACCTTC. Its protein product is CSASGGMGGYTF.

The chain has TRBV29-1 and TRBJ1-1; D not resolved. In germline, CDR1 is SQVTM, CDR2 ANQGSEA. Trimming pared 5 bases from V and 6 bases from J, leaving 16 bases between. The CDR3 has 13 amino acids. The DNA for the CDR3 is TGCAGCGTTAGAAGTCCGGGATTCTCTGAAGCTTTCTTT. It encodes CSVRSPGFSEAFF. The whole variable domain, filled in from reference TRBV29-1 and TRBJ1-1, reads SAVISQKPSRDICQRGTSLTIQCQVDSQVTMMFWYRQQPGQSLTLIATANQGSEATYESGFVIDKFPISRPNLTFSTLTVSNMSPEDSSIYLCSVRSPGFSEAFFGQGTRLTVV.

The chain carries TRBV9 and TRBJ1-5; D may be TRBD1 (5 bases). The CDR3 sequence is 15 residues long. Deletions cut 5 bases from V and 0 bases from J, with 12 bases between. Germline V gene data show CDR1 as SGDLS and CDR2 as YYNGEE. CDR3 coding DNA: TGTGCCAGCAGTCCTCAGGGTTATAGCAATCAGCCCCAGCATTTT. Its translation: CASSPQGYSNQPQHF.

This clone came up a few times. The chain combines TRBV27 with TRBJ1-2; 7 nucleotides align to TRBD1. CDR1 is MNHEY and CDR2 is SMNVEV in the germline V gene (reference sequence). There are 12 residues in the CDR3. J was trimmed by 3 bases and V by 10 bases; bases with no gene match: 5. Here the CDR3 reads CATRQGDYGYTF. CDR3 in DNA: TGTGCCACCCGACAGGGCGACTATGGCTACACCTTC.

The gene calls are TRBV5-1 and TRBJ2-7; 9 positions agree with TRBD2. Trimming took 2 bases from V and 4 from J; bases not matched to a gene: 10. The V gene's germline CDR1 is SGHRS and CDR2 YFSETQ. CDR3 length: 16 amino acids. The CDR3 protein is CASSLDISGLAYEQYF. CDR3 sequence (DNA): TGCGCCAGCAGCTTAGATATCTCGGGACTAGCTTACGAGCAGTACTTC.